The 18 T cell receptor beta chains presented below share a single source sample, sequenced in a study of cytomegalovirus exposure and HLA in healthy donors. PCR amplification relied on 60 Vbeta primers (plus 13 Jbeta primers). Only in-frame clones appear in the TCRdb table, and some are missing; sequencing was by immunoSEQ multiplex PCR. The table lists roughly 50,000 clones, with 9% to 15% in the top ten. The sequenced material came from PBMCs. Receptors were obtained from a woman aged 60-75 years in good health and CMV-seropositive.

The V gene is TRBV11-2, the J gene TRBJ1-1; tentative D call: TRBD1 (5 bases). V lost 4 bases to trimming and J lost 5 bases, with 14 bases between them. From germline, CDR1 is SGHAT and CDR2 FQNNGV. The CDR3 loop spans 14 amino acids. In nucleotides, the CDR3 is TGTGCCAGCAGCTGGGGGTCTCGGGGGACTGAAGCTTTCTTT. This translates into CASSWGSRGTEAFF.

J is TRBJ1-1 and V is TRBV6-5, with 9 bases lining up with TRBD1. The V and J ends lost 4 bases and 4 bases, in that order; junction bases with no gene match: 10. The germline V gene has CDR1 MNHEY and CDR2 SVGAGI. This CDR3 has 16 amino acids. The CDR3 DNA is TGTGCCAGCAGTTGGAAACAGGGGGCGAGGAGCACTGAAGCTTTCTTT. Translating it yields CASSWKQGARSTEAFF.

CDR3 in amino acids: CASSLGSSGVEQYF. CDR3 bases: TGTGCCAGCAGCTTAGGGAGTTCCGGGGTCGAGCAGTACTTC. V is TRBV7-2 and J is TRBJ2-7; tentatively, D is TRBD2 (5 bases). V lost 1 base to trimming and J lost 6 bases, with 13 bases between them. Germline V gene data show CDR1 as SGHTA and CDR2 as FQGNSA. The CDR3 covers 14 residues.

The V gene is TRBV27, the J gene TRBJ2-3, with a tentative D call TRBD2 (5 bases). V was cut by 3 bases and J by 8 bases, with 6 bases left in between. Per the germline V gene, CDR1 is MNHEY and CDR2 is SMNVEV (reference sequence). The CDR3 is 11 residues long. CDR3 nucleotides: TGTGCCAGCAGTTTGGGGAGTACGCAGTATTTT. This translates into CASSLGSTQYF.

The chain links TRBV5-1 to TRBJ1-1; a possible D gene is TRBD1 (6 bases). The CDR3 consists of 18 residues. Germline loops: CDR1 SGHRS, CDR2 YFSETQ. Deletions cut 3 bases from V and 7 bases from J, with 28 bases between. CDR3 in DNA: TGCGCCAGCAGCTCCCTTTCCCCCTCGAAACAGGGTGGGCTTGAAGCTTTCTTT. Amino acids: CASSSLSPSKQGGLEAFF.

This chain uses TRBV11-2 with TRBJ1-5; 12 nucleotides agree with TRBD1. The CDR3 sequence is 18 residues long. Per germline, CDR1 SGHAT and CDR2 FQNNGV. The junction had 9 bases not matched to a gene; V was cut back by 1 base and J by 5 bases. CDR3 in amino acids: CASSLGPGQGALDQPQHF. The CDR3 nucleotides read TGTGCCAGCAGCTTAGGGCCGGGACAGGGGGCGCTAGATCAGCCCCAGCATTTT.

The chain employs TRBV6-5 and TRBJ2-7, with 10 bases lining up with TRBD1. The CDR3 has 15 amino acids. CDR1 and CDR2 from the germline V gene are MNHEY and SVGAGI. V lost 3 bases and J lost 4; bases outside the gene matches: 6. The CDR3 region is CASSYRGTGVYEQYF. The CDR3 coding sequence is TGTGCCAGCAGTTATAGAGGGACAGGGGTGTACGAGCAGTACTTC.

Concerning this clone: The junction departs from germline at one end; a sequencing error may be responsible. V is TRBV28 and J is TRBJ1-1, with 7 bases identical to TRBD1. Germline values: CDR1 MDHEN, CDR2 SYDVKM. The length of the CDR3 is 12 residues. The CDR3 loop reads CASRPRQGLPGF. In DNA form, the CDR3 reads TGTGCCAGCAGGCCTAGACAGGGACTTCCGGGATTT. Full variable domain (outside the CDR3, taken from reference TRBV28 and TRBJ1-1): DVKVTQSSRYLVKRTGEKVFLECVQDMDHENMFWYRQDPGLGLRLIYFSYDVKMKEKGDIPEGYSVSREKKERFSLILESASTNQTSMYLCASRPRQGLPGFGQGTRLTVV.

In nucleotides, the CDR3 is TGTGCCAGTAGCCAGATTCGTCAGCCCCAGCATTTT. Protein product: CASSQIRQPQHF. The chain couples TRBV19 to TRBJ1-5; D uncertain. V lost 6 bases and J 6 bases, leaving 9 bases between the germline ends. The CDR3 has 12 amino acids. Germline V gene sequence: CDR1 LNHDA, CDR2 SQIVND (reference sequence).

The chain couples TRBV4-3 to TRBJ1-6; maybe TRBD1 (5 bases). Trimming took off 1 base at V and 7 bases at J, with 8 bases between the two ends. This CDR3 is built from 14 residues. Germline-derived CDR1 and CDR2 are LGHNA and YSLEER. The CDR3, as DNA: TGCGCCAGCAGCCAAGGACAGACAAATTCACCCCTCCACTTT. Translating it yields CASSQGQTNSPLHF.

V and J are TRBV28 and TRBJ1-4; possibly TRBD1 for D (5 bases). Between the trimmed V and J ends, which lost 11 bases and 4 bases, there was a span of 8 bases. The CDR3 length is 11 residues. Germline CDR1 and CDR2: MDHEN and SYDVKM. The CDR3 reads CALRDNEKLFF. The CDR3 bases are TGTGCCCTCAGGGATAATGAAAAACTGTTTTTT.

This rearrangement joins TRBV4-1 to TRBJ1-1; no reliable D call. V shed 5 bases and J shed 4 bases, with 14 bases lying between them. Germline V gives CDR1 MGHRA, CDR2 YSYEKL. The CDR3 is made up of 14 amino acids. The CDR3 bases are TGCGCCAGCAGCTCTCCAACCCGAGGCACTGAAGCTTTCTTT. It yields the protein CASSSPTRGTEAFF.

This chain's CDR3 is CASRYAERSQPQHF. CDR3 sequence (DNA): TGTGCCAGCAGATATGCGGAGAGGTCTCAGCCCCAGCATTTT. The V call is TRBV6-5, the J call TRBJ1-5, with no clear D. This CDR3 has 14 residues. Per germline, CDR1 MNHEY and CDR2 SVGAGI. V gave up 6 bases and J gave up 6 bases, with 15 bases separating them.

The chain uses TRBV28 and TRBJ2-7, with 10 bases identical to TRBD1. The J segment lost 2 bases and the V segment lost 3 bases, leaving 7 bases of the junction unmatched. The CDR3 runs 16 residues. Germline CDR1 and CDR2: MDHEN and SYDVKM. CDR3 sequence (DNA): TGTGCCAGCAGTTTGCCGGACAGGGGGTACCCCTACGAGCAGTACTTC. Protein: CASSLPDRGYPYEQYF. Together with reference TRBV28 and TRBJ2-7, the CDR3 gives the full variable domain: DVKVTQSSRYLVKRTGEKVFLECVQDMDHENMFWYRQDPGLGLRLIYFSYDVKMKEKGDIPEGYSVSREKKERFSLILESASTNQTSMYLCASSLPDRGYPYEQYFGPGTRLTVT.

The chain employs TRBV18 and TRBJ1-5; 8 positions agree with TRBD1. The CDR3 consists of 15 residues. V lost 5 bases, J lost 1 base, and 4 bases stayed unmatched. Per the germline V gene, CDR1 is KGHSH and CDR2 is LQKENI. DNA of the CDR3: TGTGCCAGCTCATCGACAGGGGTCAGCAATCAGCCCCAGCATTTT. This codes for CASSSTGVSNQPQHF. Together with reference TRBV18 and TRBJ1-5, the CDR3 gives the full variable domain: NAGVMQNPRHLVRRRGQEARLRCSPMKGHSHVYWYRQLPEEGLKFMVYLQKENIIDESGMPKERFSAEFPKEGPSILRIQQVVRGDSAAYFCASSSTGVSNQPQHFGDGTRLSIL.

The chain uses TRBV7-2 and TRBJ2-1; D perhaps matches TRBD2 (5 bases). Trimming left V 5 bases short and J 5 bases short, with 13 bases between. The germline V gene encodes CDR1 SGHTA and CDR2 FQGNSA. CDR3 length equals 14 residues. The CDR3 loop reads CASSPRGGNNEQFF. For the CDR3, the DNA is TGTGCCAGCAGCCCCCGGGGTGGGAACAATGAGCAGTTCTTC.

This rearrangement joins TRBV19 to TRBJ1-1; unclear D gene. The V end lost 1 base, the J end lost 0 bases, and 6 bases lay between the germline ends. In germline, CDR1 is LNHDA, CDR2 SQIVND (reference sequence). This CDR3 has 14 residues. DNA of the CDR3: TGTGCCAGTAGTATAGTTTCCATGAACACTGAAGCTTTCTTT. Protein: CASSIVSMNTEAFF.

The rearrangement links TRBV6-5 to TRBJ1-5; a weak D match, TRBD1 (6 bases). The V and J ends lost 6 bases and 7 bases respectively, with 16 bases between them. The CDR3 is 14 residues long. CDR1 is MNHEY, CDR2 SVGAGI, per germline. The CDR3 region is CASSRIQGYQPQHF. The CDR3 DNA is TGTGCCAGCAGCAGAATACAGGGTTACCAGCCCCAGCATTTT.